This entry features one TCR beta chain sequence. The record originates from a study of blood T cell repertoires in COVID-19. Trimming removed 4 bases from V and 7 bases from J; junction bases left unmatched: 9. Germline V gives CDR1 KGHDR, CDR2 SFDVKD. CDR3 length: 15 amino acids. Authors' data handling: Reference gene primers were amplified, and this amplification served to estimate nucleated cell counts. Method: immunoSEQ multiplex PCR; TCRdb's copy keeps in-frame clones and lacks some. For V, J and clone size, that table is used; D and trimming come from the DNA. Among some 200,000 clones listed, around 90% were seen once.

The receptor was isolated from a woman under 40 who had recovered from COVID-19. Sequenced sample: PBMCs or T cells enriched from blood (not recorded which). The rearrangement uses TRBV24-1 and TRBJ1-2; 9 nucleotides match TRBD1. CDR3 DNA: TGTGCCACCAGTGACCCGGGGACAGGGCTACGTGGCTACACCTTC. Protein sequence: CATSDPGTGLRGYTF.